This is a list of T cell receptor beta chains from one sample in a study of blood T cell repertoires in COVID-19. Sequenced by immunoSEQ multiplex PCR; TCRdb stores in-frame clones only, minus some. The sample gives about 120,000 clones, approximately 84% of which show up once; roughly 7.1% is in the top ten. The specimen sequenced was peripheral blood. The receptors were gathered from a man between 65 and 85 years old with active or convalescent COVID-19. CDR3s include the opening cysteine and the closing phenylalanine or tryptophan. A D gene is named only where the DNA matches it firmly. Clone size appears in some rows only: once, few, many, or a class for an expanded clone.

j_call: TRBJ1-5
d_call: TRBD1
v_call: TRBV15
clone_size: -
cdr3_nt: TGTGCCACCAGCAGAGGAGATGGACAGGAAAATCAGCCCCAGCATTTT
cdr3_aa: CATSRGDGQENQPQHF

j_call: TRBJ1-1
d_call: TRBD1
v_call: TRBV29-1
clone_size: once
cdr3_nt: TGCGCGACAGGGGCCAACACTGAAGCTTTCTTT
cdr3_aa: CATGANTEAFF

j_call: TRBJ2-3
d_call: TRBD2
v_call: TRBV2
clone_size: -
cdr3_nt: TGTGCCAGCAAAAGCGGGGGCATGAACAAAGATACGCAGTATTTT
cdr3_aa: CASKSGGMNKDTQYF

j_call: TRBJ2-2
d_call: -
v_call: TRBV4-2
clone_size: -
cdr3_nt: TGTGCCAGCAGCCTCCACCGGGAGAACACCGGGGAGCTGTTTTTT
cdr3_aa: CASSLHRENTGELFF

j_call: TRBJ2-1
d_call: TRBD1
v_call: TRBV5-4
clone_size: -
cdr3_nt: TGTGCCAGCACCCCGGGACAGGAGATCAATGAGCAGTTCTTC
cdr3_aa: CASTPGQEINEQFF

j_call: TRBJ2-5
d_call: TRBD2
v_call: TRBV7-8
clone_size: -
cdr3_nt: TGTGCCAGCAGCCTCGGGACTAGGCAGATAGAGACCCAGTACTTC
cdr3_aa: CASSLGTRQIETQYF

j_call: TRBJ2-3
d_call: TRBD2
v_call: TRBV5-1
clone_size: few
cdr3_nt: TGCGCCAGCAGCCACACCGCTACTAGCGGGAGTGCAGATACGCAGTATTTT
cdr3_aa: CASSHTATSGSADTQYF

j_call: TRBJ1-2
d_call: TRBD1
v_call: TRBV7-9
clone_size: -
cdr3_nt: TGTGCCAGCAGCTACGGACAGGGGCAGGGTGGCTACACCTTC
cdr3_aa: CASSYGQGQGGYTF

j_call: TRBJ1-2
d_call: TRBD1
v_call: TRBV27
clone_size: -
cdr3_nt: TGTGCCAGCAGGACAGGGGGGAGCTATGGCTACACCTTC
cdr3_aa: CASRTGGSYGYTF

j_call: TRBJ1-6
d_call: -
v_call: TRBV7-9
clone_size: few
cdr3_nt: TGTGCCAGCAGCTTAGGAACCGGGGGGGCCTATAATTCACCCCTCCACTTT
cdr3_aa: CASSLGTGGAYNSPLHF

j_call: TRBJ2-3
d_call: -
v_call: TRBV21-1
clone_size: -
cdr3_nt: TGTGCCAGCAGGTCCAAACCGGGACAGGGAGTAGCGGGAGGGCCGAAAGATACGCAGTATTTT
cdr3_aa: CASRSKPGQGVAGGPKDTQYF

j_call: TRBJ1-1
d_call: -
v_call: TRBV11-3
clone_size: -
cdr3_nt: TGTGCCAGCAGTACTGGACAGCGCGCCACTGAAGCTTTCTTT
cdr3_aa: CASSTGQRATEAFF

j_call: TRBJ2-1
d_call: TRBD2
v_call: TRBV6-5
clone_size: -
cdr3_nt: TGTGCCAGCAGAAGAAGCGGGGGGGCTCGGGATGAGCAGTTCTTC
cdr3_aa: CASRRSGGARDEQFF

j_call: TRBJ1-2
d_call: -
v_call: TRBV7-2
clone_size: -
cdr3_nt: TGTGCCAGCACCCAGGGGCAGGGAACCTCCTATGGCTACACCTTC
cdr3_aa: CASTQGQGTSYGYTF

j_call: TRBJ1-6
d_call: -
v_call: TRBV19
clone_size: -
cdr3_nt: TGTGCCAGTAGTATACGGTTAAATTCACCCCTCCACTTT
cdr3_aa: CASSIRLNSPLHF

j_call: TRBJ1-2
d_call: TRBD1
v_call: TRBV5-1
clone_size: -
cdr3_nt: TGCGCCAGCAGGCAGGGACAGGAGAACTATGGCTACACCTTC
cdr3_aa: CASRQGQENYGYTF

j_call: TRBJ2-5
d_call: -
v_call: TRBV4-2
clone_size: few
cdr3_nt: TGTGCCAGCAGCCAAGAGCGGGGTATAGCCCAGTACTTC
cdr3_aa: CASSQERGIAQYF

j_call: TRBJ2-2
d_call: -
v_call: TRBV3-1/TRBV3-2
clone_size: once
cdr3_nt: TGTGCCAGCAGCCACTGGGGCGGGGTGAACACCGGGGAGCTGTTTTTT
cdr3_aa: CASSHWGGVNTGELFF

j_call: TRBJ2-7
d_call: -
v_call: TRBV9
clone_size: -
cdr3_nt: TGTGCCAGCAGCGTAGGGTCTGGCTTCGGGGAGCAGTACTTC
cdr3_aa: CASSVGSGFGEQYF

j_call: TRBJ2-3
d_call: -
v_call: TRBV7-2
clone_size: -
cdr3_nt: TGTGCCAGCAGCGGGGGGGGGCCAAGGGATACGCAGTATTTT
cdr3_aa: CASSGGGPRDTQYF

j_call: TRBJ1-5
d_call: -
v_call: TRBV4-2
clone_size: -
cdr3_nt: TGTGCCAGCAGCCAAGAGGAGTCTCAGCCCCAGCATTTT
cdr3_aa: CASSQEESQPQHF

j_call: TRBJ2-3
d_call: -
v_call: TRBV5-8
clone_size: -
cdr3_nt: TGTGCCAGCAGCACGGTAGATACGCAGTATTTT
cdr3_aa: CASSTVDTQYF

j_call: TRBJ1-5
d_call: -
v_call: TRBV27
clone_size: -
cdr3_nt: TGTGCCAGCAGTTTTCGGGTAGTCGGGCAGCCCCAGCATTTT
cdr3_aa: CASSFRVVGQPQHF

j_call: TRBJ2-5
d_call: -
v_call: TRBV21-1
clone_size: -
cdr3_nt: TGTGCCAGCAGCAAACCACACCCTCCCGGGACAGGGAGCGTTGAGACCCAGTACTTC
cdr3_aa: CASSKPHPPGTGSVETQYF

j_call: TRBJ1-2
d_call: -
v_call: TRBV7-8
clone_size: -
cdr3_nt: TGTGCCAGCAGCCCCGACGGAGCTAACTATGGCTACACCTTC
cdr3_aa: CASSPDGANYGYTF

j_call: TRBJ2-5
d_call: TRBD1
v_call: TRBV18
clone_size: -
cdr3_nt: TGTGCCAGCTCACCGACAGGGTCGGTTGGGGAGACCCAGTACTTC
cdr3_aa: CASSPTGSVGETQYF

j_call: TRBJ1-5
d_call: TRBD1
v_call: TRBV25-1
clone_size: -
cdr3_nt: TGTGCCAGCAGTGCGGACAGCCCAGGGGGTGGCAATCAGCCCCAGCATTTT
cdr3_aa: CASSADSPGGGNQPQHF

j_call: TRBJ2-7
d_call: TRBD1
v_call: TRBV5-1
clone_size: -
cdr3_nt: TGCGCCAGCAGCTTATTTGTATTCAGGACAGGGGATTCCTACGAGCAGTACTTC
cdr3_aa: CASSLFVFRTGDSYEQYF

j_call: TRBJ1-1
d_call: TRBD1
v_call: TRBV5-1
clone_size: -
cdr3_nt: TGCGCCAGCAGCTTGCAGGGGGCAAACACTGAAGCTTTCTTT
cdr3_aa: CASSLQGANTEAFF

j_call: TRBJ2-7
d_call: -
v_call: TRBV5-1
clone_size: -
cdr3_nt: TGCGCCAGCAGCTTGGGTCGCGAGCAGTACTTC
cdr3_aa: CASSLGREQYF

j_call: TRBJ2-1
d_call: -
v_call: TRBV7-2
clone_size: -
cdr3_nt: TGTGCCAGCAGCTTAATTCAGGGATACAATGAGCAGTTCTTC
cdr3_aa: CASSLIQGYNEQFF

j_call: TRBJ2-1
d_call: -
v_call: TRBV7-3
clone_size: -
cdr3_nt: TGTGCCAGCGATCGCCCGTGGGGGGACGGTGAGCAGTTCTTC
cdr3_aa: CASDRPWGDGEQFF

j_call: TRBJ2-1
d_call: TRBD2
v_call: TRBV19
clone_size: -
cdr3_nt: TGTGCCAGTAGTATAGATCGCGGGGGGGCGGGCAATGAGCAGTTCTTC
cdr3_aa: CASSIDRGGAGNEQFF

j_call: TRBJ2-3
d_call: -
v_call: TRBV10-2
clone_size: -
cdr3_nt: TGCGCCAGCAGTGAGTCGCCTACCCCCACAGATACGCAGTATTTT
cdr3_aa: CASSESPTPTDTQYF

j_call: TRBJ2-5
d_call: TRBD2
v_call: TRBV3-1/TRBV3-2
clone_size: -
cdr3_nt: TGTGCCAGCGTGGGACTAGCGGGAGAGACCCAGTACTTC
cdr3_aa: CASVGLAGETQYF

j_call: TRBJ1-6
d_call: -
v_call: TRBV12-5
clone_size: -
cdr3_nt: TGTGCTAGTGGTTGGGCCGGGGATTCACCCCTCCACTTT
cdr3_aa: CASGWAGDSPLHF

j_call: TRBJ2-1
d_call: -
v_call: TRBV4-1
clone_size: -
cdr3_nt: TGCGCCAGCAGCCTTCAGGCAGCCCACAATGAGCAGTTCTTC
cdr3_aa: CASSLQAAHNEQFF

j_call: TRBJ2-3
d_call: TRBD2
v_call: TRBV5-1
clone_size: once
cdr3_nt: TGCGCCAGCAGCCCGGTGACTAGCGGGGGGGCAACAGATACGCAGTATTTT
cdr3_aa: CASSPVTSGGATDTQYF

j_call: TRBJ2-1
d_call: TRBD2
v_call: TRBV29-1
clone_size: -
cdr3_nt: TGCAGCGGCGGGAGCCTCAATGAGCAGTTCTTC
cdr3_aa: CSGGSLNEQFF

j_call: TRBJ1-1
d_call: -
v_call: TRBV11-2
clone_size: -
cdr3_nt: TGTGCCAGCAGCTTAGAGGGAGTGGCGCTGAACACTGAAGCTTTCTTT
cdr3_aa: CASSLEGVALNTEAFF

j_call: TRBJ1-4
d_call: -
v_call: TRBV5-1
clone_size: -
cdr3_nt: TGCGCCAGCAGCTTGGTACAGGGCAATAATGAAAAACTGTTTTTT
cdr3_aa: CASSLVQGNNEKLFF

j_call: TRBJ2-7
d_call: -
v_call: TRBV11-2
clone_size: few
cdr3_nt: TGTGCCAGCAGCTTAGAGCCCAGCTACGAGCAGTACTTC
cdr3_aa: CASSLEPSYEQYF

j_call: TRBJ1-4
d_call: -
v_call: TRBV12-3/TRBV12-4
clone_size: -
cdr3_nt: TGTGCCAGCAGTTTATTCCAGGAAGAAAAACTGTTTTTT
cdr3_aa: CASSLFQEEKLFF

j_call: TRBJ1-3
d_call: -
v_call: TRBV5-1
clone_size: -
cdr3_nt: TGCGCCAGCAGCCAAGGGGTGGCAGGGTCGTGGACTGGAAACACCATATATTTT
cdr3_aa: CASSQGVAGSWTGNTIYF

j_call: TRBJ1-6
d_call: -
v_call: TRBV6-1
clone_size: -
cdr3_nt: TGTGCCAGCAGTGATAGGAGCTCCTATAATTCACCCCTCCACTTT
cdr3_aa: CASSDRSSYNSPLHF

j_call: TRBJ1-2
d_call: TRBD1
v_call: TRBV5-1
clone_size: -
cdr3_nt: TGCGCCAGCAGCGACAGGACAGGGAACTATGGCTACACCTTC
cdr3_aa: CASSDRTGNYGYTF

j_call: TRBJ2-7
d_call: -
v_call: TRBV9
clone_size: -
cdr3_nt: TGTGCCAGCAGCGTCTCCCTGGGGGGACGCGAGCAGTACTTC
cdr3_aa: CASSVSLGGREQYF

j_call: TRBJ2-7
d_call: -
v_call: TRBV19
clone_size: -
cdr3_nt: TGTGCCAGTAGGTCCCGACAGCGAAGCTCCTACGAGCAGTACTTC
cdr3_aa: CASRSRQRSSYEQYF

j_call: TRBJ1-2
d_call: -
v_call: TRBV13
clone_size: -
cdr3_nt: TGTGCCAGCACCCAGGTTCGGCGGGGCGTAAACTATGGCTACACCTTC
cdr3_aa: CASTQVRRGVNYGYTF

j_call: TRBJ2-3
d_call: TRBD2
v_call: TRBV19
clone_size: once
cdr3_nt: TGTGCCAGTAGTACCCAGACTAGCGAAAGGGATACGCAGTATTTT
cdr3_aa: CASSTQTSERDTQYF

j_call: TRBJ2-1
d_call: -
v_call: TRBV5-1
clone_size: -
cdr3_nt: TGCGCCAGCAGCTTGGACAGGGTAGTTGAGCAGTTCTTC
cdr3_aa: CASSLDRVVEQFF

j_call: TRBJ1-3
d_call: -
v_call: TRBV2
clone_size: -
cdr3_nt: TGTGCCAGCAGTGTCCACAGGGATAACACCATATATTTT
cdr3_aa: CASSVHRDNTIYF

j_call: TRBJ2-5
d_call: TRBD2
v_call: TRBV2
clone_size: -
cdr3_nt: TGTGCCAGCAGTGCGGTAGCGGGGGGGAGGAAGACCCAGTACTTC
cdr3_aa: CASSAVAGGRKTQYF

j_call: TRBJ1-1
d_call: -
v_call: TRBV9
clone_size: -
cdr3_nt: TGTGCCAGCAAGAGCAGAGAGGGTGACACTGAAGCTTTCTTT
cdr3_aa: CASKSREGDTEAFF

j_call: TRBJ2-7
d_call: -
v_call: TRBV5-1
clone_size: -
cdr3_nt: TGCGCCAGCAGCGCTGAGGTCTCATCCTACGAGCAGTACTTC
cdr3_aa: CASSAEVSSYEQYF

j_call: TRBJ2-1
d_call: -
v_call: TRBV9
clone_size: once
cdr3_nt: TGTGCCAGCAGCGTAGTGGCCGGGGTAAATGAGCAGTTCTTC
cdr3_aa: CASSVVAGVNEQFF

j_call: TRBJ2-7
d_call: -
v_call: TRBV6-5
clone_size: -
cdr3_nt: TGTGCCAGCAGTACCGCAGGGGCCGCTCGCTACGAGCAGTACTTC
cdr3_aa: CASSTAGAARYEQYF